The following is a T cell receptor beta chain sequence with its context. Antigen: not known. This sample is drawn from a study of T-cell memory formation after mild COVID-19. Study as a whole: Across donors, TCR clusters were largely donor specific.

Germline lookup yields CDR1 SGHVS and CDR2 FQNEAQ. The CDR3 runs to 14 residues. The V and J ends lost 0 bases and 5 bases respectively, with 10 bases between them. The TCR alpha and TCR beta cDNA libraries, bearing sample barcodes and UMIs, were generated by 5'RACE using constant-segment primers. One entry per CDR3 protein results from TCRdb running MiXCR on the 5' RACE reads. The sample lists roughly 450,000 distinct CDR3 sequences, roughly 18% seen once, with 9% to 15% in the top ten. Regarding the study as a whole: Clones contracting day 15 to 85 were balanced CD4/CD8; later expanders leaned CD4+. Clones which contracted sat mainly in CM and EM if CD4+, and in EMRA if CD8+.

The chain employs TRBV7-8 and TRBJ1-1; the D gene is possibly TRBD1 (6 bases). The receptor comes from an adult woman who had mild COVID-19 (a few samples of this study predate the infection). Cell type and time point are not known. The material sequenced was PBMCs or a T cell subset sorted from them (not recorded which). The DNA of the CDR3 is TGTGCCAGCAGCTTAGCACAGGGTTGGACTGAAGCTTTCTTT. It codes for CASSLAQGWTEAFF. Full variable domain (remainder filled in from reference TRBV7-8 and TRBJ1-1): GAGVSQSPRYKVAKRGQDVALRCDPISGHVSLFWYQQALGQGPEFLTYFQNEAQLDKSGLPSDRFFAERPEGSVSTLKIQRTQQEDSAVYLCASSLAQGWTEAFFGQGTRLTVV.